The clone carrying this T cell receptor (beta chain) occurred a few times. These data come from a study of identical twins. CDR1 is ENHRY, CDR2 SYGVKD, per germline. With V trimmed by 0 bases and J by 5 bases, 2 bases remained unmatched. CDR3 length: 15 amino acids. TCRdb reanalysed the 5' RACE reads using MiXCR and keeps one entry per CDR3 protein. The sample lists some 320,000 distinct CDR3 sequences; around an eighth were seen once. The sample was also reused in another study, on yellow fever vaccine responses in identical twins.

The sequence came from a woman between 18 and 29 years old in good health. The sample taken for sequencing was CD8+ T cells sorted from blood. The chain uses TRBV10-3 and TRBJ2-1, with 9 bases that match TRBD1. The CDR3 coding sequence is TGTGCCATCAGTGAGTCTCGGACAGGGGACAATGAGCAGTTCTTC. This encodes CAISESRTGDNEQFF.